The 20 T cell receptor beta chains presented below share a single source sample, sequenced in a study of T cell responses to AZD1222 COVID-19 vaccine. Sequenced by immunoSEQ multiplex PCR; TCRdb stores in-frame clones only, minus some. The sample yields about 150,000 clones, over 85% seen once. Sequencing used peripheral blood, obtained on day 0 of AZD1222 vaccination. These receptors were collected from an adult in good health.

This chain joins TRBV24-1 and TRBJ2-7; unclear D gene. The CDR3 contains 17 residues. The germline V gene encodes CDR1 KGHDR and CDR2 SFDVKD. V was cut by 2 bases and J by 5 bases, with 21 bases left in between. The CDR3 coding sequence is TGTGCCACCAGTGATTCCCGGGCGAACGGTCTACCCAACGAGCAGTACTTC. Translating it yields CATSDSRANGLPNEQYF.

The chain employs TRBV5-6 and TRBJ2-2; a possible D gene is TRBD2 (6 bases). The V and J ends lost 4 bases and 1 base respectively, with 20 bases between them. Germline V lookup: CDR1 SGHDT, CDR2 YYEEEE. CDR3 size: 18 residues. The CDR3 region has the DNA TGTGCCAGCAGCAGCTTTGGAGGGGAGCTAGTGAACACCGGGGAGCTGTTTTTT. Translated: CASSSFGGELVNTGELFF.

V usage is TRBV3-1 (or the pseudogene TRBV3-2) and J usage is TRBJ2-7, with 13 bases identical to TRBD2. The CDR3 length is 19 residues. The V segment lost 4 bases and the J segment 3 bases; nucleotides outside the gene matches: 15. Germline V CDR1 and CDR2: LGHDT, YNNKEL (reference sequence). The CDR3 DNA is TGTGCCAGCAGCCCCTCCGGACTAGCGGGAGAAGCCCCGGACTACGAGCAGTACTTC. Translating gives CASSPSGLAGEAPDYEQYF.

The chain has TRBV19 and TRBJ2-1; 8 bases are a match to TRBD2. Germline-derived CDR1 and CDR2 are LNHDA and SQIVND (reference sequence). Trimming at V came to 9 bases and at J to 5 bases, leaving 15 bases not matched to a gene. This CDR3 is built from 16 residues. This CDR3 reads CASTIGWLAGHNEQFF. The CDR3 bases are TGTGCCAGCACCATTGGGTGGCTAGCGGGCCACAATGAGCAGTTCTTC.

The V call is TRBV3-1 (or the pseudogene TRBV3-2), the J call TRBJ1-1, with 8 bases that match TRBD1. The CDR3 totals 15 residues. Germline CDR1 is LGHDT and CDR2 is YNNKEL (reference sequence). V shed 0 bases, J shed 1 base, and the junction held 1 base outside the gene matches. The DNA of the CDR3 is TGTGCCAGCAGCCAAGAGGACAGGGAGAACACTGAAGCTTTCTTT. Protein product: CASSQEDRENTEAFF.

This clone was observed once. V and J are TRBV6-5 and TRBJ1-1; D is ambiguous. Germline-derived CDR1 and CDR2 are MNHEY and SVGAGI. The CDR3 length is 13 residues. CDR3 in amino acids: CATKFTLNTEAFF. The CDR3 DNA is TGTGCTACCAAATTCACACTGAACACTGAAGCTTTCTTT.

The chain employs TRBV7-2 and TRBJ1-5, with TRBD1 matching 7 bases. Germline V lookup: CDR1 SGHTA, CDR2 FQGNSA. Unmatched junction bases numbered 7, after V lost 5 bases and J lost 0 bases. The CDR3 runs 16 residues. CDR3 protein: CASSPGTVYSNQPQHF. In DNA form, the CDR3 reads TGTGCCAGCAGCCCTGGGACAGTCTATAGCAATCAGCCCCAGCATTTT. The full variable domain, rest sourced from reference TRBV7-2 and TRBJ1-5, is GAGVSQSPSNKVTEKGKDVELRCDPISGHTALYWYRQSLGQGLEFLIYFQGNSAPDKSGLPSDRFSAERTGGSVSTLTIQRTQQEDSAVYLCASSPGTVYSNQPQHFGDGTRLSIL.

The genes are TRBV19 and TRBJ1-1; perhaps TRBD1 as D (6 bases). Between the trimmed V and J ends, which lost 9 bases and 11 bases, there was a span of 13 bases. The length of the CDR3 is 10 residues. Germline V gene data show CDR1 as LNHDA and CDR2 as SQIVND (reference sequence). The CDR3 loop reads CASLYREAFF. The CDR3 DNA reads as TGTGCCAGCCTCTACAGGGAGGCTTTCTTT.

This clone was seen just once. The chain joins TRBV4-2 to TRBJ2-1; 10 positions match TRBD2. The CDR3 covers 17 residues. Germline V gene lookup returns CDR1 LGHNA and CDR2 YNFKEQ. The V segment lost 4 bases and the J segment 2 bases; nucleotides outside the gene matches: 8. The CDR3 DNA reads TGTGCCAGCAGCCTACCTGCGGGACTAGCGACCTACAATGAGCAGTTCTTC. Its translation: CASSLPAGLATYNEQFF.

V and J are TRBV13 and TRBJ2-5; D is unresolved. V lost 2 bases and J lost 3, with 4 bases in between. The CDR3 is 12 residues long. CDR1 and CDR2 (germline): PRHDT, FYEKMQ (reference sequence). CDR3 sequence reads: CASSLREETQYF. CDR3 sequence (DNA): TGTGCCAGCAGCTTAAGGGAAGAGACCCAGTACTTC.

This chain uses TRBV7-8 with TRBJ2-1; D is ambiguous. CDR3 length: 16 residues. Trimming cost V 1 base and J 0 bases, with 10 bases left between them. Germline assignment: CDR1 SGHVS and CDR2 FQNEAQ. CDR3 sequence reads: CASSLVRTYSYNEQFF. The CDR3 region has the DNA TGTGCCAGCAGCTTAGTTCGAACCTACTCCTACAATGAGCAGTTCTTC.

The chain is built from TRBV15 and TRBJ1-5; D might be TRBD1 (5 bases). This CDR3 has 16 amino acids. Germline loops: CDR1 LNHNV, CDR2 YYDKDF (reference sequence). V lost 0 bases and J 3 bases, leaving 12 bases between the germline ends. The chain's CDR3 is CATSRDQRGDNQPQHF. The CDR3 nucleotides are TGTGCCACCAGCAGAGATCAGCGGGGCGACAATCAGCCCCAGCATTTT.

This chain's CDR3 is CASSVTFSTGEKLFF. As DNA, the CDR3 is TGTGCCAGCAGCGTAACTTTTTCTACGGGTGAAAAACTGTTTTTT. The chain is built from TRBV9 and TRBJ1-4; D unresolved. Trimming removed 1 base from V and 7 bases from J, with 14 bases in between. The CDR3 sequence is 15 residues long. Per germline, CDR1 SGDLS and CDR2 YYNGEE.

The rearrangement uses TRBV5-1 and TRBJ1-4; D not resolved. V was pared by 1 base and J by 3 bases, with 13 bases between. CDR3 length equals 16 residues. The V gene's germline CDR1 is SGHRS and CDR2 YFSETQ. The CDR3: CASSLFPPRANEKLFF. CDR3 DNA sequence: TGCGCCAGCAGCTTGTTCCCGCCTAGGGCTAATGAAAAACTGTTTTTT.

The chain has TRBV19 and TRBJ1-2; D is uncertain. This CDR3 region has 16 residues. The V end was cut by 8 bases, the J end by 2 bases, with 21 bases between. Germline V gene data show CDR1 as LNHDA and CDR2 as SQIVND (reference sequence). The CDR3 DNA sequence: TGTGCCAGTCCAAGCGGGTGGGAGAGTCAGAACTATGGCTACACCTTC. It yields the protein CASPSGWESQNYGYTF.

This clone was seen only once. In DNA form, the CDR3 reads TGTGCCGGCAAGGTGGGGGGGACAGGAAATTCACCCCTCCACTTT. This translates into CAGKVGGTGNSPLHF. This chain connects TRBV2 to TRBJ1-6, with 8 bases identical to TRBD1. Trimming at V came to 11 bases and at J to 7 bases, leaving 13 bases not matched to a gene. The CDR3 spans 15 residues. Germline assignment: CDR1 SNHLY and CDR2 FYNNEI.

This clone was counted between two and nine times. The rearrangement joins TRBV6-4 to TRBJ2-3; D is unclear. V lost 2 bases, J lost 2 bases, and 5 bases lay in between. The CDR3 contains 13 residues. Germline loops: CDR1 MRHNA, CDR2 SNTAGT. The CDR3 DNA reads TGTGCCAGCAGTGACAGGGTCACAGATACGCAGTATTTT. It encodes CASSDRVTDTQYF.

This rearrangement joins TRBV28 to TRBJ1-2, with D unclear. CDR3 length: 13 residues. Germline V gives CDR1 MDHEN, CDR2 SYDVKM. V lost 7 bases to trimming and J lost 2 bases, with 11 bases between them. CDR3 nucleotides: TGTGCCAGCAAGGCCCCGGGGAACTATGGCTACACCTTC. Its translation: CASKAPGNYGYTF.

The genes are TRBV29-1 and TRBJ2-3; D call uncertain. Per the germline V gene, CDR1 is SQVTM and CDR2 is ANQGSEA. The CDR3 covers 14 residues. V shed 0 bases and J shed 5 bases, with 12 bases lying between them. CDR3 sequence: CSVEDPGVLDTQYF. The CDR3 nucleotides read TGCAGCGTTGAAGACCCTGGAGTCCTAGATACGCAGTATTTT.

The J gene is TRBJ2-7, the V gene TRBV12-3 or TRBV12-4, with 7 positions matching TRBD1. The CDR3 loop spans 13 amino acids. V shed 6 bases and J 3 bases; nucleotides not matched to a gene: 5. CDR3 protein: CASRPTGIYEQYF. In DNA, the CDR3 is TGTGCCAGCAGGCCGACAGGGATCTACGAGCAGTACTTC.